A selection of T cell receptor beta chains follows, all from one sample in a study of T cells in tuberculosis. The assay was immunoSEQ multiplex PCR, and TCRdb's table has in-frame clones only and misses some. The sample lists about 43,000 clones, approximately 94% occurring once. The sequenced material came from PBMCs. The source is a donor under 30 with latent tuberculosis or without tuberculosis infection. Some clones in this sample may be carry-over from other donors' samples. Each CDR3 is given without its conserved first and last residue. Fields, in order: J gene, V gene, CDR3 protein.

j_call: TRBJ1-1
v_call: TRBV7-3
cdr3_aa: ASSSSTGINTEAF

j_call: TRBJ1-5
v_call: TRBV7-9
cdr3_aa: ASSPGYNQPQH

j_call: TRBJ2-3
v_call: TRBV5-6
cdr3_aa: ASSLVAGVRPDTQY

j_call: TRBJ2-1
v_call: TRBV9
cdr3_aa: ASSAPGGLGQF

j_call: TRBJ2-1
v_call: TRBV30
cdr3_aa: AWRLAGGPNEQF

j_call: TRBJ1-5
v_call: TRBV4-2
cdr3_aa: ASSQDEGTRQPQH

j_call: TRBJ2-3
v_call: TRBV4-1
cdr3_aa: ASSRAGTGDGDTQY

j_call: TRBJ2-5
v_call: TRBV5-6
cdr3_aa: ASSLGSGGTRTQY

j_call: TRBJ2-2
v_call: TRBV10-3
cdr3_aa: AMTGTGTAGELF

j_call: TRBJ2-1
v_call: TRBV5-1
cdr3_aa: ASSLSGTYNEQF

j_call: TRBJ1-2
v_call: TRBV2
cdr3_aa: ASSPMGQGNGYT

j_call: TRBJ1-1
v_call: TRBV29-1
cdr3_aa: SVWTGKNEAF

j_call: TRBJ2-7
v_call: TRBV5-4
cdr3_aa: ASSSGNRQGTYR

j_call: TRBJ2-6
v_call: TRBV10-3
cdr3_aa: AISGRGSGANVLT

j_call: TRBJ2-1
v_call: TRBV5-1
cdr3_aa: ASSLAVSSYNEQF

j_call: TRBJ2-7
v_call: TRBV6-5
cdr3_aa: ASRLMVAHYEQY

j_call: TRBJ1-1
v_call: TRBV11-2
cdr3_aa: ASSPQTGQGGVTEAF

j_call: TRBJ1-2
v_call: TRBV11-2
cdr3_aa: ASSPLTGQANYGYT

j_call: TRBJ2-7
v_call: TRBV5-1
cdr3_aa: ASSRPGQGIHEQY

j_call: TRBJ2-3
v_call: TRBV2
cdr3_aa: ASTSGMGDTQY

j_call: TRBJ2-7
v_call: TRBV5-1
cdr3_aa: ASGQREGSYEQY

j_call: TRBJ2-7
v_call: TRBV28
cdr3_aa: ASSFGLAGGGEQY

j_call: TRBJ1-1
v_call: TRBV25-1
cdr3_aa: ASSGQPGGGHTEAF

j_call: TRBJ2-3
v_call: TRBV7-9
cdr3_aa: ASSPTTSGSTDTQY

j_call: TRBJ2-7
v_call: TRBV9
cdr3_aa: ASSVVPRESYEQY

j_call: TRBJ2-3
v_call: TRBV9
cdr3_aa: ASSVAIGAGTDTQY

j_call: TRBJ1-3
v_call: TRBV7-9
cdr3_aa: ASSFGGNTIY

j_call: TRBJ2-2
v_call: TRBV7-8
cdr3_aa: ASSSARGRETSHGELF

j_call: TRBJ1-4
v_call: TRBV4-1
cdr3_aa: ASSLQGADEKLF

j_call: TRBJ2-2
v_call: TRBV4-3
cdr3_aa: ASSRAIAGVTGELF

j_call: TRBJ2-3
v_call: TRBV9
cdr3_aa: ASSKSGRSTDTQY

j_call: TRBJ2-2
v_call: TRBV5-6
cdr3_aa: ASSRDRGTGELF